Following are 20 T cell receptor beta chains from one sample sequenced in a study of T cell changes during pregnancy in multiple sclerosis. Measured with immunoSEQ multiplex PCR; TCRdb has only the in-frame clones, and not every one. The sample consists of tens of thousands of clones, about 92% of them appearing once. The specimen was CD8+ T cells from peripheral blood mononuclear cells, collected in the third trimester of pregnancy. These receptor sequences come from a female donor with multiple sclerosis, enrolled in a pregnancy study.

This chain connects TRBV4-3 to TRBJ2-7; 7 nucleotides match TRBD2. The germline gives CDR1 LGHNA, CDR2 YSLEER. V shed 1 base and J 5 bases; nucleotides not matched to a gene: 8. This CDR3 spans 15 amino acids. CDR3 sequence (DNA): TGCGCCAGCAGCCAAGTACCGCGGGGGAGAGACGAGCAGTACTTC. Translation gives CASSQVPRGRDEQYF.

The chain combines TRBV7-2 with TRBJ1-1, with 11 bases lining up with TRBD1. Germline values: CDR1 SGHTA, CDR2 FQGNSA. This CDR3 comprises 13 residues. The ends lost 5 bases at V and 10 bases at J; junction bases unmatched: 6. CDR3 DNA: TGTGCCAGCAGCCGCACCGGGACAGGGGGAGCTTTCTTT. The encoded protein is CASSRTGTGGAFF. The whole variable domain, filled in from reference TRBV7-2 and TRBJ1-1, reads GAGVSQSPSNKVTEKGKDVELRCDPISGHTALYWYRQSLGQGLEFLIYFQGNSAPDKSGLPSDRFSAERTGGSVSTLTIQRTQQEDSAVYLCASSRTGTGGAFFGQGTRLTVV.

The chain recombines TRBV7-8 with TRBJ1-3, with 7 nucleotides matching TRBD1. Germline V gene sequence: CDR1 SGHVS, CDR2 FQNEAQ. Germline trimming cut 8 bases from V and 4 bases from J; bases unmatched to any gene: 8. This CDR3 has 14 residues. The CDR3 bases are TGTGCCAGCGTTTCAGACAGGGTCGGAAACACCATATATTTT. Protein sequence: CASVSDRVGNTIYF.

CDR3 nucleotides: TGCGCCAGCAGCCAGGGACTAGCCCGTTACGAGCAGTACTTC. Residues: CASSQGLARYEQYF. The chain combines TRBV4-3 with TRBJ2-7; TRBD2 matches at 9 bases. V lost 3 bases, J lost 4 bases, and 4 bases stayed unmatched. CDR1 is LGHNA, CDR2 YSLEER, per germline. This CDR3 spans 14 amino acids.

V is TRBV28 and J is TRBJ2-7; 10 bases map to TRBD2. This CDR3 region has 16 residues. Looked up from germline, CDR1 is MDHEN and CDR2 is SYDVKM. V lost 3 bases, J lost 3 bases, and 8 bases stayed unmatched. The CDR3 coding sequence is TGTGCCAGCAGTTTTCCGCTAGCGGGGGCTAACTACGAGCAGTACTTC. Amino acid sequence: CASSFPLAGANYEQYF.

V gene TRBV19 combines with J gene TRBJ2-1, with 13 bases fitting TRBD2. The CDR3 is made up of 16 amino acids. The V gene's germline CDR1 is LNHDA and CDR2 SQIVND (reference sequence). V gave up 0 bases and J gave up 6 bases; unmatched junction bases: 2. This chain's CDR3 is CASSIETSGRINEQFF. CDR3 in DNA: TGTGCCAGTAGTATAGAGACTAGCGGGAGGATCAATGAGCAGTTCTTC.

The chain employs TRBV2 and TRBJ1-1, with a possible D match to TRBD1 (5 bases). The germline gives CDR1 SNHLY, CDR2 FYNNEI. The CDR3 covers 11 residues. V lost 6 bases to trimming and J lost 10 bases, with 12 bases between them. The CDR3 loop reads CASRLTGPAFF. The CDR3 DNA sequence: TGTGCCAGCAGACTAACAGGACCAGCTTTCTTT.

The rearrangement uses TRBV19 and TRBJ2-1, with D perhaps matching TRBD2 (7 bases). The CDR3 loop spans 17 amino acids. From germline, CDR1 is LNHDA and CDR2 SQIVND (reference sequence). V lost 0 bases to trimming and J lost 12 bases, with 24 bases between them. The CDR3 sequence: CASSIDQKGNRGGGQFF. CDR3 bases: TGTGCCAGTAGTATAGATCAAAAGGGTAATAGGGGGGGTGGGCAGTTCTTC.

This sequence joins TRBV25-1 and TRBJ1-4, with D possibly being TRBD1 (5 bases). The V gene's germline CDR1 is MGHDK and CDR2 SYGVNS. The CDR3 sequence is 15 residues long. V was trimmed by 3 bases and J by 3 bases, leaving 11 bases between them. The CDR3 coding sequence is TGTGCCAGCAGTGACATCGGGGGTCCTAATGAAAAACTGTTTTTT. It encodes CASSDIGGPNEKLFF.

The chain links TRBV19 to TRBJ2-7; 7 bases are shared with TRBD1. Germline V CDR1 and CDR2: LNHDA, SQIVND (reference sequence). The trim removed 1 base at V and 3 bases at J, leaving 9 bases unmatched. CDR3 length: 16 residues. The CDR3 region is CASSIAQGDSGYEQYF. The CDR3 DNA reads TGTGCCAGTAGTATAGCTCAAGGGGACAGTGGCTACGAGCAGTACTTC.

This chain links TRBV28 with TRBJ2-3; TRBD2 aligns across 9 bases. V lost 6 bases and J lost 3; bases outside the gene matches: 7. The CDR3 loop spans 15 amino acids. Germline V gives CDR1 MDHEN, CDR2 SYDVKM. The chain's CDR3 is CASRPGLAKTDTQYF. In nucleotides, the CDR3 is TGTGCCAGCAGACCTGGACTAGCGAAGACAGATACGCAGTATTTT.

The chain joins TRBV6-4 to TRBJ2-6, with 10 bases fitting TRBD2. The junction had 3 bases not matched to a gene; V was cut back by 2 bases and J by 2 bases. The CDR3 length is 17 residues. CDR1 is MRHNA, CDR2 SNTAGT, per germline. The CDR3 nucleotides read TGTGCCAGCAGTGACACAGCGGGAGGGCCTGGGGCCAACGTCCTGACTTTC. Protein: CASSDTAGGPGANVLTF.

On this clone itself: One end of the junction does not line up with germline, which may come from a read error. CDR3 protein: CASSSLQVTTF. The CDR3 DNA sequence: TGTGCCAGCAGCTCACTACAGGTGACAACGTTC. The V gene is TRBV5-4, the J gene TRBJ2-7; TRBD1 might be the D (5 bases). This CDR3 contains 11 residues. Germline V CDR1 and CDR2: SGHNT, YYREEE (reference sequence).

This sequence joins TRBV4-2 and TRBJ2-1; 7 positions match TRBD1. The CDR3 spans 16 residues. The J segment lost 7 bases and the V segment lost 3 bases, leaving 12 bases of the junction unmatched. Per germline, CDR1 LGHNA and CDR2 YNFKEQ. The CDR3 DNA sequence: TGTGCCAGCAGCCATTCCAACAGGGGAATGGAGAATGAGCAGTTCTTC. Translation: CASSHSNRGMENEQFF.

The chain combines TRBV4-1 with TRBJ2-1; 10 bases are a match to TRBD2. The CDR3 has 16 amino acids. Germline V lookup: CDR1 MGHRA, CDR2 YSYEKL. The ends lost 2 bases at V and 3 bases at J; junction bases unmatched: 4. CDR3: CASSQSGTSVYNEQFF. The CDR3 DNA reads as TGCGCCAGCAGCCAATCCGGGACTAGCGTCTACAATGAGCAGTTCTTC.

V and J are TRBV7-3 and TRBJ2-5, with 9 bases identical to TRBD1. The CDR3 spans 15 residues. Germline CDR1 reads SGHTA; CDR2 reads FQGTGA. V lost 5 bases to trimming and J lost 4 bases; unmatched junction nucleotides: 8. This chain's CDR3 is CASSRRDRVGETQYF. The CDR3 nucleotides are TGTGCCAGCAGCCGCCGGGACAGGGTTGGAGAGACCCAGTACTTC.

This chain connects TRBV4-3 to TRBJ1-3; 8 positions match TRBD1. Per germline, CDR1 LGHNA and CDR2 YSLEER. CDR3 length: 17 residues. The junction had 4 bases not matched to a gene; V was cut back by 0 bases and J by 0 bases. This CDR3 is CASSQDRDRSSGNTIYF. The CDR3 DNA is TGCGCCAGCAGCCAAGACCGGGACAGGAGCTCTGGAAACACCATATATTTT.

This clone has only one observation. The J gene is TRBJ2-5, the V gene TRBV2; D might be TRBD2 (5 bases). The CDR3 is 13 amino acids. Per the germline V gene, CDR1 is SNHLY and CDR2 is FYNNEI. Trimming stripped 9 bases from V and 3 bases from J, with 14 bases between. CDR3 DNA: TGTGCCAGTCTCGGGATCCCCGAAGAGACCCAGTACTTC. This codes for CASLGIPEETQYF.

Only one count was recorded for this clone. The chain has TRBV21-1 and TRBJ1-2; the D call in the table, TRBD1, was not verified against the DNA. TRBV21-1 is a recognized pseudogene. This CDR3 has 14 residues. Written as DNA, the CDR3 is TGTGCCAGCAGCCGGCCAGGGCCTAACTATGGCTACACCTTC. It yields the protein CASSRPGPNYGYTF.

The rearrangement uses TRBV2 and TRBJ2-7, with 9 bases aligning to TRBD2. Germline assignment: CDR1 SNHLY and CDR2 FYNNEI. The junction had 9 bases not matched to a gene; V was cut back by 6 bases and J by 3 bases. The CDR3 sequence is 15 residues long. The CDR3 loop is CASREREAGSYEQYF. The CDR3 DNA is TGTGCCAGCAGAGAGCGGGAGGCGGGGAGCTACGAGCAGTACTTC.